The source of this T cell receptor beta chain is a study of T cell responses to AZD1222 COVID-19 vaccine. Repertoires were generated with immunoSEQ multiplex PCR, while TCRdb's copy carries only in-frame clones and drops some. The sample lists 100,000 to 150,000 clones, 70% to 90% occurring once. This clone was seen a few times. Antigen: not known. Germline and junction disagree at one end, which may indicate a read error. General observations from the study: Seropositivity was recorded at baseline in only five to seven AZD1222 recipients.

Germline V gives CDR1 MGHRA, CDR2 YSYEKL. This CDR3 spans 13 amino acids. The sample here was peripheral blood, taken on day 0 of AZD1222 vaccination. The chain recombines TRBV4-1 with TRBJ1-1; 10 bases align to TRBD1. The sequence was collected from an adult in good health. The CDR3 is CASSLGTGVRGMF. The CDR3 DNA reads TGCGCCAGCAGCCTCGGGACAGGGGTCCGCGGGATGTTT.